The T cell receptor (beta chain) described here comes from a study of blood T cell repertoires in COVID-19. Study as a whole: Italy, Spain and the United States were the sources of the convalescent and acute COVID-19 samples. T cells, B-cell-depleted T cells, or PBMCs provided the cDNA or gDNA that served as material.

V gave up 2 bases and J gave up 0 bases, with 7 bases separating them. CDR3 length: 14 residues. Germline V gene data show CDR1 as MDHEN and CDR2 as SYDVKM. Methods used by the authors: Nucleated cell number was recorded as an estimate derived from reference gene primer amplification. Some clones are missing from TCRdb's copy, which holds only in-frame ones; the method was immunoSEQ multiplex PCR. For V, J and clone size, that table is used; D and trimming come from the DNA. The top ten hold about 1.2% of the sample, which has approximately 52,000 clones, 86% seen once. This clonotype was obtained from a man between 60 and 75 years old with acute or convalescent COVID-19. V is TRBV28 and J is TRBJ2-5, with a possible D match to TRBD2 (5 bases). Sequenced input: peripheral blood. Here the CDR3 reads CASSLPGNQETQYF. The CDR3 coding sequence is TGTGCCAGCAGTTTACCCGGGAACCAAGAGACCCAGTACTTC.